This T cell receptor (beta chain) appears in the sequencing data of a study of cytomegalovirus exposure and HLA in healthy donors. V was cut by 3 bases and J by 0 bases, with 27 bases left in between. The CDR3 runs to 20 residues. Germline loops: CDR1 SGHRS, CDR2 YFSETQ. As regards this clone: Its antigen remains unknown.

Study-wide results and caveats: TCR beta V- and J-gene trimming, according to a later analysis, was linked to a missense DCLRE1C variant. Presence/absence analysis assumed near-uniform sequencing depth across donors. A classifier reportedly called cytomegalovirus status with high sensitivity and specificity. A previous analysis found most TCR beta V segments productive roughly 87% or roughly 30% of the time.

The PCR contained 60 Vbeta and 13 Jbeta primers. Libraries were prepared by immunoSEQ multiplex PCR; TCRdb keeps only in-frame clonotypes and omits some of them. There are more than 90,000 clones in the sample; approximately 76% occur only once, and around 4% lies in the top ten. This receptor was taken from a middle-aged man in good health and CMV-seronegative. The chain employs TRBV5-1 and TRBJ1-2; D is perhaps TRBD1 (6 bases). Sequencing was carried out using PBMCs. CDR3 bases: TGCGCCAGCAGCTCGAGAACAGGGAATAAGGGGTTTGGGGCTAACTATGGCTACACCTTC. Residues: CASSSRTGNKGFGANYGYTF.